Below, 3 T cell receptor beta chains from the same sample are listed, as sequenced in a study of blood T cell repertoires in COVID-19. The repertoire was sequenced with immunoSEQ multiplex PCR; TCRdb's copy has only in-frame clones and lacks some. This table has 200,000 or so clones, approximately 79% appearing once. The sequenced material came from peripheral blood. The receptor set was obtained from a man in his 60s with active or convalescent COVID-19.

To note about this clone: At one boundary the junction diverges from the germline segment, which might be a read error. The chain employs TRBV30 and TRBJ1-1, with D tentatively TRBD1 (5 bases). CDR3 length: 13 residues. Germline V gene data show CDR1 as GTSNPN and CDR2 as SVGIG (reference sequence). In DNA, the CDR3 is TGTGCCTGGAAGGGCAGGGTGAAGACTGAAGCTTTCTTT. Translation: CAWKGRVKTEAFF.

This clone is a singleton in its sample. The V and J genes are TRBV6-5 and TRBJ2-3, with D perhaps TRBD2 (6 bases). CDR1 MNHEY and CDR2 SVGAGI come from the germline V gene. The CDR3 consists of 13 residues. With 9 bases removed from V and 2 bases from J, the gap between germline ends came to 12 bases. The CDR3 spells CASRTTSTDTQYF. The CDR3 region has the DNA TGTGCCAGTCGGACTACATCCACAGATACGCAGTATTTT.

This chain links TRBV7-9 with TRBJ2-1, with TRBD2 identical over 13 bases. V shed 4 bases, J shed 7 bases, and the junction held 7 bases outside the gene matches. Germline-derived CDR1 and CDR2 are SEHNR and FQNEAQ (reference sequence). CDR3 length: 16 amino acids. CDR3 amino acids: CASSWPGLAGTNEQFF. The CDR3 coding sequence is TGTGCCAGCAGCTGGCCGGGACTAGCGGGAACGAATGAGCAGTTCTTC.